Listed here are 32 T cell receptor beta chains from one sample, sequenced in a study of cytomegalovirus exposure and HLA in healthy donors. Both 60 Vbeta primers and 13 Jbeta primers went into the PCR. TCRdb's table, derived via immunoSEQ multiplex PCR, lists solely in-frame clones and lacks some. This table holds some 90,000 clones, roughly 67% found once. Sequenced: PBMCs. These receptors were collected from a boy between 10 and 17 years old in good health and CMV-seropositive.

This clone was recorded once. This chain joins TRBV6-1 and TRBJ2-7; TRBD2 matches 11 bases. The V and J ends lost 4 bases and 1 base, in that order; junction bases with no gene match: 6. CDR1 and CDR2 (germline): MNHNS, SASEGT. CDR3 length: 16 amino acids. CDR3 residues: CASSAPSGGTSYEQYF. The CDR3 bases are TGTGCCAGCAGTGCCCCTAGCGGGGGGACTTCCTACGAGCAGTACTTC.

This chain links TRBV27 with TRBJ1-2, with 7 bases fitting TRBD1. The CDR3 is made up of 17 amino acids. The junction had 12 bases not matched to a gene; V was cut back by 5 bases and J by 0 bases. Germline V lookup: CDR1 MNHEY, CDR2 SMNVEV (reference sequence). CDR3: CASSPRQGVGTNYGYTF. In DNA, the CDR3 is TGTGCCAGCAGTCCGAGACAGGGAGTGGGGACTAACTATGGCTACACCTTC.

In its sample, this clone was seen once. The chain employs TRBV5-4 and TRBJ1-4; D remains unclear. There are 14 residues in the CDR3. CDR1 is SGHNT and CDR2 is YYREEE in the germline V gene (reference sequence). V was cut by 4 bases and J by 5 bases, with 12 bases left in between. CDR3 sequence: CASSPGVPNEKLFF. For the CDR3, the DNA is TGTGCCAGCAGCCCGGGAGTCCCCAATGAAAAACTGTTTTTT. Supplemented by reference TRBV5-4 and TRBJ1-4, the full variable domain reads ETGVTQSPTHLIKTRGQQVTLRCSSQSGHNTVSWYQQALGQGPQFIFQYYREEENGRGNFPPRFSGLQFPNYSSELNVNALELDDSALYLCASSPGVPNEKLFFGSGTQLSVL.

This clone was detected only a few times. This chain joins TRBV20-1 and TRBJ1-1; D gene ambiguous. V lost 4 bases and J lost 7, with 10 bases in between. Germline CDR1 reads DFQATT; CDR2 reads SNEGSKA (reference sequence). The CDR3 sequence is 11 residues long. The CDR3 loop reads CSATQSVEAFF. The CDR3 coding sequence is TGCAGTGCTACTCAAAGCGTTGAAGCTTTCTTT.

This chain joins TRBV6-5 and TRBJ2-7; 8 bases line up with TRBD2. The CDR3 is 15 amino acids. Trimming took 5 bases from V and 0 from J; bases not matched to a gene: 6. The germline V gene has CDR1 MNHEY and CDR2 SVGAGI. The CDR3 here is CASSRTSQSSYEQYF. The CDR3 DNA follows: TGTGCCAGCAGTAGGACTAGCCAAAGCTCCTACGAGCAGTACTTC.

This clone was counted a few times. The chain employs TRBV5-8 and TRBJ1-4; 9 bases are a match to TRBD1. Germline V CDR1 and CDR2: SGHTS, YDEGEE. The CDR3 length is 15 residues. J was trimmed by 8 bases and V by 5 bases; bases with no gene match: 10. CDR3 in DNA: TGTGCCAGCAGGGTGGGGACAGGGCACCGGGAAAAACTGTTTTTT. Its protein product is CASRVGTGHREKLFF.

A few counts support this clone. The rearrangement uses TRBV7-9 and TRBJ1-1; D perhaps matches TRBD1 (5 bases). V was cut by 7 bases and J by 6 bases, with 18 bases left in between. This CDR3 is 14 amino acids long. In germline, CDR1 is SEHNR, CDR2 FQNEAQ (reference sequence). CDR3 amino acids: CASILLGGEPEAFF. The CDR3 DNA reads TGTGCCAGCATCCTTTTGGGGGGGGAACCTGAAGCTTTCTTT. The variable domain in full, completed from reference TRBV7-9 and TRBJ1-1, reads DTGVSQNPRHKITKRGQNVTFRCDPISEHNRLYWYRQTLGQGPEFLTYFQNEAQLEKSRLLSDRFSAERPKGSFSTLEIQRTEQGDSAMYLCASILLGGEPEAFFGQGTRLTVV.

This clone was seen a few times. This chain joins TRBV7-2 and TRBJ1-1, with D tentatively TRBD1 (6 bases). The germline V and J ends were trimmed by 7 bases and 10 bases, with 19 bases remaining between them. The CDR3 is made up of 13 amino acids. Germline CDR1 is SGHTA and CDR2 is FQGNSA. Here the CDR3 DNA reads TGTGCCAGCATCGCTGGCAGGGGTCGTCCAGCTTTCTTT. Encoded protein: CASIAGRGRPAFF.

The CDR3, as DNA: TGTGCCAGCAGCGTTGGGACAGGGGGTTTGCCCCAGCATTTT. Translating gives CASSVGTGGLPQHF. J is TRBJ1-5 and V is TRBV5-6, with TRBD1 matching over 11 bases. The germline gives CDR1 SGHDT, CDR2 YYEEEE. The CDR3 covers 14 residues. Losses at the gene ends were 4 bases for V and 9 bases for J; bases not matched to a gene: 6.

The DNA of the CDR3 is TGTGCCAGCAGCCGCTCAGGGGGTTTAGCCGGGGAGCTGTTTTTT. It is translated as CASSRSGGLAGELFF. V and J are TRBV6-1 and TRBJ2-2; 7 positions agree with TRBD1. The J segment lost 6 bases and the V segment lost 6 bases, leaving 10 bases of the junction unmatched. The germline gives CDR1 MNHNS, CDR2 SASEGT. The CDR3 is made up of 15 amino acids.

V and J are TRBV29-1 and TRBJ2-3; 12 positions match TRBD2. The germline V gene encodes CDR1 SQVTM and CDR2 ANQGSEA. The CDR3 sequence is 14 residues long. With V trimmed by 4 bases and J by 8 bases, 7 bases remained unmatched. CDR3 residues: CSVGLAGGSGTQYF. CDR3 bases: TGCAGCGTTGGGCTAGCGGGAGGGTCAGGTACGCAGTATTTT.

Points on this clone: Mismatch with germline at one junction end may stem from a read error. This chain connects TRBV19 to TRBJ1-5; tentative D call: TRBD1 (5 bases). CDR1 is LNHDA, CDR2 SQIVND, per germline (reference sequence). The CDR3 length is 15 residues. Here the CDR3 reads CASSLPGIFHQPQNF. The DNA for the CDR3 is TGTGCCAGTAGTCTACCAGGGATATTTCATCAGCCCCAGAATTTT.

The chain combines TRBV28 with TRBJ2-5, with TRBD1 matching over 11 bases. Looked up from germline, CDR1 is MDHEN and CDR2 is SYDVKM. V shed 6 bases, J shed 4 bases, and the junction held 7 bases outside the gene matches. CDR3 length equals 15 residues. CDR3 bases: TGTGCCAGCAGCCAACTGGACAGGGGGCTAGAGACCCAGTACTTC. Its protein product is CASSQLDRGLETQYF.

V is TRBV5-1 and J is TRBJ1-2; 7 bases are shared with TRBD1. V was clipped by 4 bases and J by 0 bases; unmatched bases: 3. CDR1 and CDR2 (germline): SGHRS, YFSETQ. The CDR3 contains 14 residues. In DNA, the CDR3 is TGCGCCAGCAGCGGGACAGCAGCTAACTATGGCTACACCTTC. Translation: CASSGTAANYGYTF.

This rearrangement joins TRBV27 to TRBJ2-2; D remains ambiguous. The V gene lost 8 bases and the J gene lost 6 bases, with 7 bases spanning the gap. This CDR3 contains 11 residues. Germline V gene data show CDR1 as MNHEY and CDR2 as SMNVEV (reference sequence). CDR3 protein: CASHNSGELFF. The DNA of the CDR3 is TGTGCCAGCCACAATTCCGGGGAGCTGTTTTTT.

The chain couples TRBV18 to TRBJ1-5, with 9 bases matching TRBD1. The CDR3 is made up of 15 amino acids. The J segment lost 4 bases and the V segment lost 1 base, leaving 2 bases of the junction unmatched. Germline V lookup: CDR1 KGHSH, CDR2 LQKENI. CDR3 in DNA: TGTGCCAGCTCACCACGTGGGACAGGGAATCAGCCCCAGCATTTT. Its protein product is CASSPRGTGNQPQHF.

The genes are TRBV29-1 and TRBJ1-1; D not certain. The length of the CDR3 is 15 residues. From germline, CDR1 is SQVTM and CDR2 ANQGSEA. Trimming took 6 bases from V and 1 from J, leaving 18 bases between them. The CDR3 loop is CSVGSLRGQNTEAFF. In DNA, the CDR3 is TGCAGCGTGGGGTCCCTCCGAGGGCAGAACACTGAAGCTTTCTTT.

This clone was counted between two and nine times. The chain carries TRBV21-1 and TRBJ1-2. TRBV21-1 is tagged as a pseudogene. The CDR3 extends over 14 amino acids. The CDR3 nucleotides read TGTGCCAGCAGCTTCCGTGGGGGGGGCGGCTATCGGACCTTC. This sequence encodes CASSFRGGGGYRTF.

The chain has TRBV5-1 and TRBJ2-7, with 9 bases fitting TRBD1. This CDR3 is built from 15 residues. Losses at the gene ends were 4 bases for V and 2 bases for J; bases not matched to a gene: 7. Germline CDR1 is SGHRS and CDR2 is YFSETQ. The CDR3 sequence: CASSPPTGGAYEQYF. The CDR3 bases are TGCGCCAGCAGCCCCCCAACAGGGGGCGCCTACGAGCAGTACTTC.

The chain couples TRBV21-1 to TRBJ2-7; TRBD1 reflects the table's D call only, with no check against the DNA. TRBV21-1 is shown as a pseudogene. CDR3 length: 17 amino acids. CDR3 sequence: CASSKGSLDRDCYEQYF. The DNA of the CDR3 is TGTGCCAGCAGCAAAGGGTCCTTGGACAGGGATTGCTACGAGCAGTACTTC.

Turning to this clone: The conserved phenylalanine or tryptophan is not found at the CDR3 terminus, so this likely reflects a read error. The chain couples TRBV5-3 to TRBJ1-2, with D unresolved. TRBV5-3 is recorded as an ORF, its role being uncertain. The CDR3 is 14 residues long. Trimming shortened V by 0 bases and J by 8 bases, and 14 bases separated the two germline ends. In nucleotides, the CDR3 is TGTGCCAGAAGCTTGGGATTGGGCTGGGCGGGCTACACCCTC. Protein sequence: CARSLGLGWAGYTL.

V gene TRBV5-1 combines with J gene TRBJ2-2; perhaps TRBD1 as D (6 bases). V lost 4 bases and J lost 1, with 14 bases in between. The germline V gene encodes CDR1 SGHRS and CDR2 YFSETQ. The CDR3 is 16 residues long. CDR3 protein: CASSPGHSLNTGELFF. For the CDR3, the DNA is TGCGCCAGCAGCCCGGGACATTCTCTGAACACCGGGGAGCTGTTTTTT.

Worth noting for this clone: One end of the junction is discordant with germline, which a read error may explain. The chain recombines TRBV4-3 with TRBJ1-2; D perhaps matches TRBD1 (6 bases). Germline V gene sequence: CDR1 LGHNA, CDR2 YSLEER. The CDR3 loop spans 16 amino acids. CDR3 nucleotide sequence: TGCGCCAGCAGCCAGCTGACAGGCCAAGATCGGACCCGCTACCCCTTC. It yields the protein CASSQLTGQDRTRYPF.

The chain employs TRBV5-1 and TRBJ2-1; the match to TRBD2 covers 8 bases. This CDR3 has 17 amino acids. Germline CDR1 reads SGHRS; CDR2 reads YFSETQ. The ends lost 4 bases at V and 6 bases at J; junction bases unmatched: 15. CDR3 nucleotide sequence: TGCGCCAGCAGCGCGCCGCAGCCAGCGGGAGATATCAATGAGCAGTTCTTC. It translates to CASSAPQPAGDINEQFF.

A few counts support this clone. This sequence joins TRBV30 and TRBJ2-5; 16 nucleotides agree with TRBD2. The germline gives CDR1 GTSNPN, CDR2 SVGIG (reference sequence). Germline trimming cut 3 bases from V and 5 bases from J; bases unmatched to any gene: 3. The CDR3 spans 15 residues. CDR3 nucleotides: TGTGCCTGGAGGGGACTAGCGGGAGGGATGGAGACCCAGTACTTC. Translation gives CAWRGLAGGMETQYF.

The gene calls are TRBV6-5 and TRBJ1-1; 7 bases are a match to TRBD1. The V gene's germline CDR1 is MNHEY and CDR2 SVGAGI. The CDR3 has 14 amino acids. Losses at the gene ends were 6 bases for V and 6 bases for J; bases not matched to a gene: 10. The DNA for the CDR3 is TGTGCCAGCAGCGGCCCGACAGGGAGCGCTGAAGCTTTCTTT. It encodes CASSGPTGSAEAFF.

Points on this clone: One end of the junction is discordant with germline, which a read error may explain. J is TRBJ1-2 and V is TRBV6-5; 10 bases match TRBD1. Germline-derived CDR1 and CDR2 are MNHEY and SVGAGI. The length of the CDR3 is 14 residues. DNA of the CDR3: TGTGCCAGCAGTCGGGACAGGGGAGGCTATGGCTACCCCTTC. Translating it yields CASSRDRGGYGYPF.

This CDR3 reads CASSLRTGTTSEQYF. Here the CDR3 DNA reads TGTGCCAGCAGCCTCCGGACAGGGACGACGTCGGAGCAGTACTTC. This rearrangement joins TRBV5-6 to TRBJ2-7, with TRBD1 matching over 8 bases. CDR3 length: 15 amino acids. J was trimmed by 7 bases and V by 4 bases; bases with no gene match: 13. Germline V gives CDR1 SGHDT, CDR2 YYEEEE.

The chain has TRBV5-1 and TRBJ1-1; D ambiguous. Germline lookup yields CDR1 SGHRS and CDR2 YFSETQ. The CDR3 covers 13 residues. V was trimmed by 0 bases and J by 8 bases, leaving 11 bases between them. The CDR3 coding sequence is TGCGCCAGCAGCTTGGATGGAGACTCCGAAGCTTTCTTT. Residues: CASSLDGDSEAFF.

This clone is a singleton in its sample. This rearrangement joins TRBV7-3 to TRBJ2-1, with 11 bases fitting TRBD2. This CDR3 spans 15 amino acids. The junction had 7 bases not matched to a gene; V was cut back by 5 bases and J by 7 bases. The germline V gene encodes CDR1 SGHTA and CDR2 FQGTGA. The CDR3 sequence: CASSQGGLAVNEQFF. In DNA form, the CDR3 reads TGTGCCAGCAGCCAGGGGGGACTAGCGGTTAATGAGCAGTTCTTC. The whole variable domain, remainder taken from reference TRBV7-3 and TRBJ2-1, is GAGVSQTPSNKVTEKGKYVELRCDPISGHTALYWYRQSLGQGPEFLIYFQGTGAADDSGLPNDRFFAVRPEGSVSTLKIQRTERGDSAVYLCASSQGGLAVNEQFFGPGTRLTVL.

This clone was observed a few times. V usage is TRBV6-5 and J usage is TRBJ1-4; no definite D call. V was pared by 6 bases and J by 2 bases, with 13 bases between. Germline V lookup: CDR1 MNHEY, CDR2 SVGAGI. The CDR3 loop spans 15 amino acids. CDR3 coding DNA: TGTGCCAGCAGCTGGTCGGGTACTACTAATGAAAAACTGTTTTTT. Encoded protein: CASSWSGTTNEKLFF.

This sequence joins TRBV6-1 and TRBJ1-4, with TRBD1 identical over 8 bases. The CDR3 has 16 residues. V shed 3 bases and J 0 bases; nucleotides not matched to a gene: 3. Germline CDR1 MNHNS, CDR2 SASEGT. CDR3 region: CASSDAGQATNEKLFF. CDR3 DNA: TGTGCCAGCAGTGATGCGGGACAGGCAACTAATGAAAAACTGTTTTTT.